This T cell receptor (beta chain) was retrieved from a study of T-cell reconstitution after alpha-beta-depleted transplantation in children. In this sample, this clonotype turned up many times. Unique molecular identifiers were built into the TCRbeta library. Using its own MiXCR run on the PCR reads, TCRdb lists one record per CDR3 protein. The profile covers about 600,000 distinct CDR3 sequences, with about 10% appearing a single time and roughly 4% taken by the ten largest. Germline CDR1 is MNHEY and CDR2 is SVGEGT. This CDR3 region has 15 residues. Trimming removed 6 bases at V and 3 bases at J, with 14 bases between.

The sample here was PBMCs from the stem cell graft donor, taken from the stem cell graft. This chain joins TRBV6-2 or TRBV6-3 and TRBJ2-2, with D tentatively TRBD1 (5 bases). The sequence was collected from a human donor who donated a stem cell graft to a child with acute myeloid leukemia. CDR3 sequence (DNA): TGTGCCAGCAGCCTTGGGTCAGGGTACACCGGGGAGCTGTTTTTT. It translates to CASSLGSGYTGELFF.